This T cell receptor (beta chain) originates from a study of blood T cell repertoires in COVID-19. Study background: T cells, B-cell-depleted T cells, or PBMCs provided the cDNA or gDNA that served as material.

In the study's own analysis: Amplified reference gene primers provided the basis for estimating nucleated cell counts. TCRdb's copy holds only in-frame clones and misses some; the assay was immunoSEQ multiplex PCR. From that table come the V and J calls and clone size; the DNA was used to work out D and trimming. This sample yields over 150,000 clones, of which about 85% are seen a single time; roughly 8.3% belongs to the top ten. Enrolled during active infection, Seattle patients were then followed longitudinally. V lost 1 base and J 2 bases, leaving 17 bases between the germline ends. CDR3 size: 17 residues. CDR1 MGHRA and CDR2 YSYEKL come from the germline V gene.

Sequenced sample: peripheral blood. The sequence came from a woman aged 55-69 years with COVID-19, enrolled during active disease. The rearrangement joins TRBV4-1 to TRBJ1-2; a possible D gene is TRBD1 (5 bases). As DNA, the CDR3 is TGCGCCAGCAGCCAAGGGTCAGGGTTCGGATTAAACTATGGCTACACCTTC. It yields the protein CASSQGSGFGLNYGYTF.